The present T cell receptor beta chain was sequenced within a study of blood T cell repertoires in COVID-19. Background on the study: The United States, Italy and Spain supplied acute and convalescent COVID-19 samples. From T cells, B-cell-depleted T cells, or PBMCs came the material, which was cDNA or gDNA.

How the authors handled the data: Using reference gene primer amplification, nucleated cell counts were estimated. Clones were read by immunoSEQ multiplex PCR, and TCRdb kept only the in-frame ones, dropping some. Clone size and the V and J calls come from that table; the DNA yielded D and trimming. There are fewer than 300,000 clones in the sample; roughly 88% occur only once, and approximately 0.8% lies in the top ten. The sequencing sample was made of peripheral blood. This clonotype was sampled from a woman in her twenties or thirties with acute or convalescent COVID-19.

CDR3 DNA: TGTGCCAGCAGGAGACTAGCGGGAGGGTCCGCAGATACGCAGTATTTT. Amino acids: CASRRLAGGSADTQYF. V usage is TRBV2 and J usage is TRBJ2-3; 14 bases agree with TRBD2. The V gene end was trimmed by 6 bases and the J gene end by 4 bases; junction bases not matched to a gene: 6. There are 16 residues in the CDR3. CDR1 and CDR2 (germline): SNHLY, FYNNEI. Supplemented by reference TRBV2 and TRBJ2-3, the full variable domain reads EPEVTQTPSHQVTQMGQEVILRCVPISNHLYFYWYRQILGQKVEFLVSFYNNEISEKSEIFDDQFSVERPDGSNFTLKIRSTKLEDSAMYFCASRRLAGGSADTQYFGPGTRLTVL.